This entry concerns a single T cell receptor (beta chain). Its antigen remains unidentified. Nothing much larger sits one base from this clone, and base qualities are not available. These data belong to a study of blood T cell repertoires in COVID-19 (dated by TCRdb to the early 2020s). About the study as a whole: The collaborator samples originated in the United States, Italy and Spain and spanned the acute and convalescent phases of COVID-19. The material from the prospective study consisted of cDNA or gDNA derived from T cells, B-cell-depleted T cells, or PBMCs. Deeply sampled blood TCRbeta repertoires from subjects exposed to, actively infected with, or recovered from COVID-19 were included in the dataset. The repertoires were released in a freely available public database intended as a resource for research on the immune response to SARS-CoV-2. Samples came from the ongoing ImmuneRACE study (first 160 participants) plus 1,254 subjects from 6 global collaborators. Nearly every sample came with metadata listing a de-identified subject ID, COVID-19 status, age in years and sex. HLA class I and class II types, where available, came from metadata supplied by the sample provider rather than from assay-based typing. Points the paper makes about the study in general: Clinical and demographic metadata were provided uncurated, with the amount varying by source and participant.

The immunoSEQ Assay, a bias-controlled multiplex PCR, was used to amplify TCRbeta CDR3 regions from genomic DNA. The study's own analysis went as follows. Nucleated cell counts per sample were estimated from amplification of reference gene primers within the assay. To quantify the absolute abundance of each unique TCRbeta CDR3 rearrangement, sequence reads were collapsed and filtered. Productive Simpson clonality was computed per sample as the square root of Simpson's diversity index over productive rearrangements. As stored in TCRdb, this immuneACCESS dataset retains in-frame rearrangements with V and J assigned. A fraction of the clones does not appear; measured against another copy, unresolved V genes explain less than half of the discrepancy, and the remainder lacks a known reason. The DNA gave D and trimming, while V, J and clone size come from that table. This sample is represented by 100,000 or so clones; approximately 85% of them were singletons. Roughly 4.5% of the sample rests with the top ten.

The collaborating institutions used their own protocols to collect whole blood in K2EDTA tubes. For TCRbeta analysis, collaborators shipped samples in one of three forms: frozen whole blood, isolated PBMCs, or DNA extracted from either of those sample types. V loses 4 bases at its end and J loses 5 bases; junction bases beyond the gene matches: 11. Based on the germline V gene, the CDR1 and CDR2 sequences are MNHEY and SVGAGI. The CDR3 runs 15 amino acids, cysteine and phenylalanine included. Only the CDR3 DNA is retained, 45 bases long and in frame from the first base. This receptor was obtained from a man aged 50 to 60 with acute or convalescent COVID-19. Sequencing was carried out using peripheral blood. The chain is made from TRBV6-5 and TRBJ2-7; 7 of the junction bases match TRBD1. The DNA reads TGTGCCAGCAGTTTTCGCCGACAGGGTTTCCACGAGCAGTACTTC. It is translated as CASSFRRQGFHEQYF.